The entry below describes one T cell receptor (beta chain). These data come from a study of blood T cell repertoires in COVID-19. About the study: Nucleic acid was either cDNA or gDNA, and it came from T cells, B-cell-depleted T cells, or PBMCs.

Generated by immunoSEQ multiplex PCR, the TCRdb table keeps only in-frame clones and is missing some. The table includes fewer than 250,000 clones, about four fifths detected once. Germline assignment: CDR1 KGHSY and CDR2 FQNENV. V shed 0 bases and J 5 bases; nucleotides not matched to a gene: 2. This CDR3 has 14 residues. Sequencing input: peripheral blood. The sequence was collected from a woman in her fifties or sixties with acute or convalescent COVID-19. The chain couples TRBV16 to TRBJ2-7, with 9 bases that match TRBD1. CDR3 protein: CASSQSGDRDEQYF. In DNA, the CDR3 is TGTGCCAGCAGCCAATCGGGGGACAGGGACGAGCAGTACTTC. Using reference TRBV16 and TRBJ2-7 for the parts outside the CDR3, the full variable domain is GEEVAQTPKHLVRGEGQKAKLYCAPIKGHSYVFWYQQVLKNEFKFLISFQNENVFDETGMPKERFSAKCLPNSPCSLEIQATKLEDSAVYFCASSQSGDRDEQYFGPGTRLTVT.